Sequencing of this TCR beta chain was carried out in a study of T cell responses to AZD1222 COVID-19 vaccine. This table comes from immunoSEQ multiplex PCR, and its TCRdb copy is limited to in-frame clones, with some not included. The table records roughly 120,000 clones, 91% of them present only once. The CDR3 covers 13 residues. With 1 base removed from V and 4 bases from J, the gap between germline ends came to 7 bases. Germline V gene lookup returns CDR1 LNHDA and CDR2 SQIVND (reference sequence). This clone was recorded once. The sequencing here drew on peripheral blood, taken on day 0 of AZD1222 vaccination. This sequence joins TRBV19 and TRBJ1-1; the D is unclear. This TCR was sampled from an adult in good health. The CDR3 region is CASSIGPVTEAFF. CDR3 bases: TGTGCCAGTAGTATAGGGCCAGTCACTGAAGCTTTCTTT. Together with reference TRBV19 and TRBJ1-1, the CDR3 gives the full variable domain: DGGITQSPKYLFRKEGQNVTLSCEQNLNHDAMYWYRQDPGQGLRLIYYSQIVNDFQKGDIAEGYSVSREKKESFPLTVTSAQKNPTAFYLCASSIGPVTEAFFGQGTRLTVV.